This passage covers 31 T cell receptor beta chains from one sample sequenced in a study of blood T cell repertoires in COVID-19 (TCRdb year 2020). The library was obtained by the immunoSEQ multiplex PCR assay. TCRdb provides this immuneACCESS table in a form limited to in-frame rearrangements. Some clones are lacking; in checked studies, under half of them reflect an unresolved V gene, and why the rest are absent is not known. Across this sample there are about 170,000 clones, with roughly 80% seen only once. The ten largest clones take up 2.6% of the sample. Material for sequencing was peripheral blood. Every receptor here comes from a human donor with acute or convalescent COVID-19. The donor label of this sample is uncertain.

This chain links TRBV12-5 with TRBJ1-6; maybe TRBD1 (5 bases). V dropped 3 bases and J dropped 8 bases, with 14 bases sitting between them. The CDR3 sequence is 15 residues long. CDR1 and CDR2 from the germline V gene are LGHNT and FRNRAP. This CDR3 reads CASGFPPREDSPLHF. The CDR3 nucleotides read TGTGCTAGTGGTTTCCCTCCCAGGGAGGATTCACCCCTCCACTTT.

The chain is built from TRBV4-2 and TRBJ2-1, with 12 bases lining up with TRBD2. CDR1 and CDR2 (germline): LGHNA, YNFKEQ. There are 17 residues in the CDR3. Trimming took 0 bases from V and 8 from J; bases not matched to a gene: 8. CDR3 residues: CASSQDGPLAGGDEQFF. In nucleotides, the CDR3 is TGTGCCAGCAGCCAAGATGGCCCCCTAGCGGGAGGGGATGAGCAGTTCTTC.

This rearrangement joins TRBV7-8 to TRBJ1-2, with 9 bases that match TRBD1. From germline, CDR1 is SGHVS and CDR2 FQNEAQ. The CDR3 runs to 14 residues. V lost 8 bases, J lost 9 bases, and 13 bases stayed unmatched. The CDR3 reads CASSHRDRALSYTF. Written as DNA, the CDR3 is TGTGCCAGCTCCCACCGGGACAGGGCCCTTAGCTACACCTTC.

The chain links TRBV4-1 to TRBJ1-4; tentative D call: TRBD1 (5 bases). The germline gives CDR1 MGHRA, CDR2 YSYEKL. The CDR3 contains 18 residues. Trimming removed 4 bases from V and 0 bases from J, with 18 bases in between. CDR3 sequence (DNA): TGCGCCAGCAGCCCGTCCAGGGTAGGGGTTGCAACTAATGAAAAACTGTTTTTT. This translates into CASSPSRVGVATNEKLFF.

The chain's CDR3 is CASRGLPSYNEQFF. CDR3 nucleotide sequence: TGTGCCAGCAGGGGCCTGCCCTCCTACAATGAGCAGTTCTTC. The chain is built from TRBV6-5 and TRBJ2-1; D is unclear. This CDR3 spans 14 amino acids. The germline V and J ends were trimmed by 6 bases and 0 bases, with 9 bases remaining between them. Germline V gene data show CDR1 as MNHEY and CDR2 as SVGAGI.

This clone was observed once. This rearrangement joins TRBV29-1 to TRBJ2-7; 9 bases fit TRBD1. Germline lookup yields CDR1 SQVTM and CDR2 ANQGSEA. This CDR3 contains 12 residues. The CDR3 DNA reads TGCACCTTTCTAGGACAGGGGACCGAGCAGTACTTC. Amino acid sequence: CTFLGQGTEQYF.

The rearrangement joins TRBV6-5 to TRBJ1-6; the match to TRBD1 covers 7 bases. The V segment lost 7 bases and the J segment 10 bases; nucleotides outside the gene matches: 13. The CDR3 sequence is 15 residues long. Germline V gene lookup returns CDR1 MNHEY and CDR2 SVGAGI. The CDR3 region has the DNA TGTGCCAGCACCCCCCACGGGACAGTTCCCTCACCCCTCCACTTT. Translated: CASTPHGTVPSPLHF.

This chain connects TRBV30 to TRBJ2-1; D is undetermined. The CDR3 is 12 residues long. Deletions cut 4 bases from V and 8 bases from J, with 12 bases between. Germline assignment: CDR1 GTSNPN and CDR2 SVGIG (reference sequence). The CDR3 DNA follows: TGTGCCTGGATTCGAGTGGGCGATGAGCAGTTCTTC. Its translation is CAWIRVGDEQFF.

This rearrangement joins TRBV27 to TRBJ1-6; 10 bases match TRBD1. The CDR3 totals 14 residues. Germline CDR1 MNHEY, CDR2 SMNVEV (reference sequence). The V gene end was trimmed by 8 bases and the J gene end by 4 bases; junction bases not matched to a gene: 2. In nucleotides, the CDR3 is TGTGCCAGCCGGACAGGGGGTTATAATTCACCCCTCCACTTT. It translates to CASRTGGYNSPLHF.

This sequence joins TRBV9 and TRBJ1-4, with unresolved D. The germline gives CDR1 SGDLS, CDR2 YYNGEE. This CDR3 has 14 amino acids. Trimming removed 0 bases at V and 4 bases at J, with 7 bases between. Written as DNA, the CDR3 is TGTGCCAGCAGCGTAGGCAACAGTAATGAAAAACTGTTTTTT. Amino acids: CASSVGNSNEKLFF. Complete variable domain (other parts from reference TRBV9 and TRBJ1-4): DSGVTQTPKHLITATGQRVTLRCSPRSGDLSVYWYQQSLDQGLQFLIQYYNGEERAKGNILERFSAQQFPDLHSELNLSSLELGDSALYFCASSVGNSNEKLFFGSGTQLSVL.

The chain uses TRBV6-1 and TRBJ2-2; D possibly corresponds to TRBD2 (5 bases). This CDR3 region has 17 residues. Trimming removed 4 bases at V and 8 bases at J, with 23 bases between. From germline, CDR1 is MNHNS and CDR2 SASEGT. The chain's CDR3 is CASSAPRAAAARGELFF. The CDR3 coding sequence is TGTGCCAGCAGTGCCCCCAGAGCGGCGGCTGCTAGGGGGGAGCTGTTTTTT.

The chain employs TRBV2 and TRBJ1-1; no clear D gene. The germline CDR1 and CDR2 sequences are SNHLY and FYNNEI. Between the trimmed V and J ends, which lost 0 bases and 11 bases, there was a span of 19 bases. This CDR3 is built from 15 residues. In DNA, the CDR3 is TGTGCCAGCAGTGAAGCCCCTTGGATCGAGGTTGGGGCTTTCTTT. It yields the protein CASSEAPWIEVGAFF.

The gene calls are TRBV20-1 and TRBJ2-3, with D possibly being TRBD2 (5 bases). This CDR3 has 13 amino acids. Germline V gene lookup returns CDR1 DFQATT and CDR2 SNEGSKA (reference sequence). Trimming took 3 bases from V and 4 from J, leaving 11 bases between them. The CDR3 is CSASGLRADTQYF. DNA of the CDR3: TGCAGTGCTAGTGGGTTGCGGGCAGATACGCAGTATTTT.

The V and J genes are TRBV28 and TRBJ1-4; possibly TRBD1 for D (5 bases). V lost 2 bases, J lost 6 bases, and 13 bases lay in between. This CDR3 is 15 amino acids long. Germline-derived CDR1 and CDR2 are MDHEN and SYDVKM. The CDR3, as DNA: TGTGCCAGCAGTTTACGAGGGCCGGGGGATGAAAAACTGTTTTTT. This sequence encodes CASSLRGPGDEKLFF.

CDR3 DNA: TGTGCCAGCTCCGGACAGGGGGCAATGTTAGGGGACTATGGCTACACCTTC. Its protein product is CASSGQGAMLGDYGYTF. The V call is TRBV19, the J call TRBJ1-2; 11 nucleotides align to TRBD1. Germline CDR1 LNHDA, CDR2 SQIVND (reference sequence). The junction had 15 bases not matched to a gene; V was cut back by 9 bases and J by 3 bases. The CDR3 is 17 amino acids.

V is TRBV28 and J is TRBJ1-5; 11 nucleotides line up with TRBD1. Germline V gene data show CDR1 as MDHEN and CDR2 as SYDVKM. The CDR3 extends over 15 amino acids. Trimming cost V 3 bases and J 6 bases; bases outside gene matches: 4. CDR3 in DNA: TGTGCCAGCAGTTTGAGAGGGACAGGGGGTCAGCCCCAGCATTTT. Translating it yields CASSLRGTGGQPQHF.

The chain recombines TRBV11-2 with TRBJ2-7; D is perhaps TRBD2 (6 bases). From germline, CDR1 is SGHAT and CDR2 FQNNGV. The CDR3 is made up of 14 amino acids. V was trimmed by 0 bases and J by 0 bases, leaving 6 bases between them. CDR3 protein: CASSLEAGSYEQYF. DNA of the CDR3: TGTGCCAGCAGCTTAGAAGCGGGCTCCTACGAGCAGTACTTC. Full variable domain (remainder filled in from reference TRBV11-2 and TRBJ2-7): EAGVAQSPRYKIIEKRQSVAFWCNPISGHATLYWYQQILGQGPKLLIQFQNNGVVDDSQLPKDRFSAERLKGVDSTLKIQPAKLEDSAVYLCASSLEAGSYEQYFGPGTRLTVT.

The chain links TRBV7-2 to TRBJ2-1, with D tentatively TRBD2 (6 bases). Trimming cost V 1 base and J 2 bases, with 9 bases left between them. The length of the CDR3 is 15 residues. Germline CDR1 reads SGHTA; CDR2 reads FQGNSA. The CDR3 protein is CASSLGRDAYNEQFF. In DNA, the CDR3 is TGTGCCAGCAGCTTAGGGCGGGATGCCTACAATGAGCAGTTCTTC.

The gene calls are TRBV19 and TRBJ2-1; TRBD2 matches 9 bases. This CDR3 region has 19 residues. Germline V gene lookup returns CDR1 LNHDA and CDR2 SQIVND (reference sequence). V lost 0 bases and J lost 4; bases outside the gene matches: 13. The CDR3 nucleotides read TGTGCCAGTAGTATAGATGCCATTAAGGGGGCGGGAGGGTACAATGAGCAGTTCTTC. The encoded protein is CASSIDAIKGAGGYNEQFF.

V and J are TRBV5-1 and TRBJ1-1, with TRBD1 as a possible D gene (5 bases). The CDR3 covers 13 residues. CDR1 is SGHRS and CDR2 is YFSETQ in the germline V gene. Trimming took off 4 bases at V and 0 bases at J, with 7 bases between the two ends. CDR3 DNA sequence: TGCGCCAGCAGCCGACAGTTGAACACTGAAGCTTTCTTT. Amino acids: CASSRQLNTEAFF.

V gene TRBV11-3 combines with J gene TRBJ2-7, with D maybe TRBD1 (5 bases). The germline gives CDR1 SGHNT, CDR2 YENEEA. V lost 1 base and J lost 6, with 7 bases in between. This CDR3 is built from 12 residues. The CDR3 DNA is TGTGCCAGCAGCTTAGGTCAGGGCGAGCAGTACTTC. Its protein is CASSLGQGEQYF. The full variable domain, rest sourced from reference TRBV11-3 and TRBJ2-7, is EAGVVQSPRYKIIEKKQPVAFWCNPISGHNTLYWYLQNLGQGPELLIRYENEEAVDDSQLPKDRFSAERLKGVDSTLKIQPAELGDSAVYLCASSLGQGEQYFGPGTRLTVT.

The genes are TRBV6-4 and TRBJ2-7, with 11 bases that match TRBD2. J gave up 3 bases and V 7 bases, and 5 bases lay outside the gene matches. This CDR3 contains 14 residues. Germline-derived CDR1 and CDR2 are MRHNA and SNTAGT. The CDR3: CASTGTSGDYEQYF. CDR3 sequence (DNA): TGTGCCAGCACCGGGACTAGCGGTGACTACGAGCAGTACTTC.

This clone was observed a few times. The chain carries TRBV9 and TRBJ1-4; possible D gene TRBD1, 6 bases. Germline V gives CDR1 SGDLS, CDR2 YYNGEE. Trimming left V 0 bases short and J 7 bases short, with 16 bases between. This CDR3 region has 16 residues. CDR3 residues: CASSVAGGRTGEKLFF. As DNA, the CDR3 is TGTGCCAGCAGCGTAGCGGGGGGGCGGACGGGTGAAAAACTGTTTTTT.

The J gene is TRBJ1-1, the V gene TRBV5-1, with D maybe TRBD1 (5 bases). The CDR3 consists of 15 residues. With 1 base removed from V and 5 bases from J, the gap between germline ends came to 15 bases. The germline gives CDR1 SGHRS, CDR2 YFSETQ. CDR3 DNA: TGCGCCAGCAGCTTGTATGGCCCGGGGGAAACTGAAGCTTTCTTT. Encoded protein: CASSLYGPGETEAFF.

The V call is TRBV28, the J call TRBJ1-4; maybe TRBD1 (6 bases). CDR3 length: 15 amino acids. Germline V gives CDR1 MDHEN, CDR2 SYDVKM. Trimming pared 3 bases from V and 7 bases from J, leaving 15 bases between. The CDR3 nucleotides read TGTGCCAGCAGTTTGGGGACAACGGGGCTTGAAAAACTGTTTTTT. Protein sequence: CASSLGTTGLEKLFF. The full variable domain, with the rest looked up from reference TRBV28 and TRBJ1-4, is DVKVTQSSRYLVKRTGEKVFLECVQDMDHENMFWYRQDPGLGLRLIYFSYDVKMKEKGDIPEGYSVSREKKERFSLILESASTNQTSMYLCASSLGTTGLEKLFFGSGTQLSVL.

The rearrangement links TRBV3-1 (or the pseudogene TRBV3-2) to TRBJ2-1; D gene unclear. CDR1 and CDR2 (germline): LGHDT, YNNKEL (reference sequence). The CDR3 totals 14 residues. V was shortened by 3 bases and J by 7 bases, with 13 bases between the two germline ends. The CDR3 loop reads CASSQQALSNEQFF. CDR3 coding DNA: TGTGCCAGCAGCCAGCAGGCCCTTTCGAATGAGCAGTTCTTC.

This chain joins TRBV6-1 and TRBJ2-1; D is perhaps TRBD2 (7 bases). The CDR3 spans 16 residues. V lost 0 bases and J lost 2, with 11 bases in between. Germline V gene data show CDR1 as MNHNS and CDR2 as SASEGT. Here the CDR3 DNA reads TGTGCCAGCAGTGAAGCAACGCGGGGGCCCTACAATGAGCAGTTCTTC. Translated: CASSEATRGPYNEQFF.

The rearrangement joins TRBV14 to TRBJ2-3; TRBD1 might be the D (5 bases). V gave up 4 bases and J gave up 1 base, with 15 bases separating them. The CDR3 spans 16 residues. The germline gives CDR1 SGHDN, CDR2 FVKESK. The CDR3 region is CASSLGMGPRTDTQYF. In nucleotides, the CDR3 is TGTGCCAGCAGCCTCGGAATGGGGCCTCGCACAGATACGCAGTATTTT.

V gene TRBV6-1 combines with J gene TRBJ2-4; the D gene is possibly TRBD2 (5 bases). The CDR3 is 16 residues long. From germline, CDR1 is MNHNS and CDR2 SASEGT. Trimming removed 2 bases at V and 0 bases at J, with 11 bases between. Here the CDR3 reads CASSENAGLAKNIQYF. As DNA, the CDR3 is TGTGCCAGCAGTGAAAACGCAGGACTAGCCAAAAACATTCAGTACTTC.

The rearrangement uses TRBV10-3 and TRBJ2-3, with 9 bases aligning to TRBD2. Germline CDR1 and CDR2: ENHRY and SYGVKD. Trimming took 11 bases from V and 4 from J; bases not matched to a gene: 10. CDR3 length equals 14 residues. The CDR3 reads CASISGRFADTQYF. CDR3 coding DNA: TGTGCCTCAATTAGCGGGAGATTTGCAGATACGCAGTATTTT.

In DNA form, the CDR3 reads TGCAGTGCTAGTACTGATACCTACGAGCAGTACTTC. Translation gives CSASTDTYEQYF. The chain combines TRBV20-1 with TRBJ2-7; D ambiguous. CDR1 DFQATT and CDR2 SNEGSKA come from the germline V gene (reference sequence). Trimming removed 3 bases from V and 2 bases from J, with 8 bases in between. The CDR3 length is 12 residues.